These 25 T cell receptor beta chains came from one sample sequenced in a study of blood T cell repertoires in COVID-19. Using immunoSEQ multiplex PCR, the repertoire was profiled, and TCRdb retains in-frame clones only, with some absent. Of hundreds of thousands of clones listed, about 80% are singletons. Source material: peripheral blood. These receptors were collected from a human donor in a cohort sampled during active COVID-19.

The chain couples TRBV4-3 to TRBJ2-3; a possible D gene is TRBD1 (6 bases). The CDR3 contains 17 residues. V was clipped by 0 bases and J by 9 bases, with 22 bases between them. The germline gives CDR1 LGHNA, CDR2 YSLEER. This CDR3 reads CASSQDLGRDILSTQYF. The DNA of the CDR3 is TGCGCCAGCAGCCAAGATCTAGGCCGGGACATCCTCAGCACGCAGTATTTT.

The chain couples TRBV5-6 to TRBJ1-4, with D possibly TRBD1 on 5 matching bases. CDR3 size: 17 residues. Trimming took off 4 bases at V and 0 bases at J, with 16 bases between the two ends. CDR1 and CDR2 (germline): SGHDT, YYEEEE. As DNA, the CDR3 is TGTGCCAGCAGCATATCTTGGGGACTTGCAACTAATGAAAAACTGTTTTTT. Its translation is CASSISWGLATNEKLFF. The whole variable domain, remainder taken from reference TRBV5-6 and TRBJ1-4, is DAGVTQSPTHLIKTRGQQVTLRCSPKSGHDTVSWYQQALGQGPQFIFQYYEEEERQRGNFPDRFSGHQFPNYSSELNVNALLLGDSALYLCASSISWGLATNEKLFFGSGTQLSVL.

V is TRBV6-5 and J is TRBJ1-1, with D unclear. The CDR3 has 11 residues. V lost 6 bases and J lost 4, with 6 bases in between. Germline assignment: CDR1 MNHEY and CDR2 SVGAGI. CDR3 region: CASRKLTEAFF. CDR3 coding DNA: TGTGCCAGCAGGAAACTCACTGAAGCTTTCTTT.

The chain joins TRBV19 to TRBJ1-5; D gene ambiguous. CDR3 length: 13 amino acids. The V end lost 8 bases, the J end lost 3 bases, and 11 bases lay between the germline ends. The germline gives CDR1 LNHDA, CDR2 SQIVND (reference sequence). As DNA, the CDR3 is TGTGCCAGTCACAGAAGCCTCAATCAGCCCCAGCATTTT. Translating gives CASHRSLNQPQHF.

This clone has only one observation. This rearrangement joins TRBV5-1 to TRBJ2-1, with D uncertain. The ends were cut back, 5 bases at V and 5 bases at J, with 11 bases in the middle. Germline CDR1 SGHRS, CDR2 YFSETQ. The CDR3 length is 13 residues. The CDR3 reads CASRTRVDNEQFF. CDR3 in DNA: TGCGCCAGCAGAACTCGGGTCGACAATGAGCAGTTCTTC.

This chain links TRBV28 with TRBJ2-2; 9 bases align to TRBD1. Germline V CDR1 and CDR2: MDHEN, SYDVKM. J was trimmed by 0 bases and V by 7 bases; bases with no gene match: 12. The CDR3 runs to 18 residues. CDR3 sequence reads: CASTPGTGKPPNTGELFF. As DNA, the CDR3 is TGTGCCAGCACTCCTGGGACAGGGAAACCCCCGAACACCGGGGAGCTGTTTTTT. The entire variable domain, with the rest obtained from reference TRBV28 and TRBJ2-2, is as follows: DVKVTQSSRYLVKRTGEKVFLECVQDMDHENMFWYRQDPGLGLRLIYFSYDVKMKEKGDIPEGYSVSREKKERFSLILESASTNQTSMYLCASTPGTGKPPNTGELFFGEGSRLTVL.

V gene TRBV18 combines with J gene TRBJ2-1, with 7 bases lining up with TRBD2. The trim removed 6 bases at V and 8 bases at J, leaving 10 bases unmatched. The germline V gene has CDR1 KGHSH and CDR2 LQKENI. The CDR3 runs 14 residues. The CDR3 region has the DNA TGTGCCAGCTCCCTTGGACTAGGGATGGATGAGCAGTTCTTC. It specifies CASSLGLGMDEQFF.

The rearrangement uses TRBV10-3 and TRBJ1-5; D gene unclear. The ends were cut back, 4 bases at V and 4 bases at J, with 14 bases in the middle. The CDR3 contains 15 residues. CDR1 and CDR2 from the germline V gene are ENHRY and SYGVKD. This chain's CDR3 is CAISATHGENQPQHF. CDR3 in DNA: TGTGCCATCAGTGCAACACACGGGGAAAATCAGCCCCAGCATTTT.

V gene TRBV5-6 combines with J gene TRBJ2-7; 8 bases match TRBD2. V dropped 4 bases and J dropped 2; count of bases not matched to a gene: 8. CDR1 is SGHDT and CDR2 is YYEEEE in the germline V gene. The CDR3 has 15 residues. The CDR3 DNA is TGTGCCAGCAGCCCGCGCAGCGGGAGACCCTACGAGCAGTACTTC. As protein: CASSPRSGRPYEQYF.

V usage is TRBV9 and J usage is TRBJ1-3; D gene unclear. The CDR3 has 14 residues. Trimming took 0 bases from V and 0 from J, leaving 4 bases between them. Germline CDR1 and CDR2: SGDLS and YYNGEE. DNA for the CDR3: TGTGCCAGCAGCGTAGGCGTCTCTGGAAACACCATATATTTT. Protein: CASSVGVSGNTIYF.

The V call is TRBV24-1, the J call TRBJ2-2, with a weak D call TRBD1 (6 bases). Germline CDR1 is KGHDR and CDR2 is SFDVKD. The V end lost 1 base, the J end lost 5 bases, and 7 bases lay between the germline ends. This CDR3 has 14 residues. The CDR3, as DNA: TGTGCCACCAGTGATTTAGGGGGTACCGGGGAGCTGTTTTTT. Encoded protein: CATSDLGGTGELFF.

The V call is TRBV2, the J call TRBJ2-5; D gene ambiguous. CDR3 length: 15 residues. Trimming shortened V by 6 bases and J by 4 bases, and 18 bases separated the two germline ends. Per germline, CDR1 SNHLY and CDR2 FYNNEI. The CDR3 sequence: CASRGPANPRETQYF. The CDR3, as DNA: TGTGCCAGCAGAGGTCCAGCGAACCCCCGAGAGACCCAGTACTTC.

The V and J genes are TRBV2 and TRBJ2-5; possible D gene TRBD2, 5 bases. The germline V gene encodes CDR1 SNHLY and CDR2 FYNNEI. This CDR3 comprises 15 residues. Trimming removed 8 bases from V and 4 bases from J, with 20 bases in between. DNA for the CDR3: TGTGCCAGCCAACTAGTTTCACTCTCGGGAGAGACCCAGTACTTC. Its translation is CASQLVSLSGETQYF.

The rearrangement uses TRBV28 and TRBJ2-7; maybe TRBD2 (6 bases). CDR1 MDHEN and CDR2 SYDVKM come from the germline V gene. This CDR3 spans 13 amino acids. Trimming cost V 6 bases and J 4 bases, with 13 bases left between them. The CDR3 spells CASSSGLIYEQYF. The DNA for the CDR3 is TGTGCCAGCAGCTCGGGACTGATTTACGAGCAGTACTTC. Full variable domain (outside the CDR3, taken from reference TRBV28 and TRBJ2-7): DVKVTQSSRYLVKRTGEKVFLECVQDMDHENMFWYRQDPGLGLRLIYFSYDVKMKEKGDIPEGYSVSREKKERFSLILESASTNQTSMYLCASSSGLIYEQYFGPGTRLTVT.

The chain employs TRBV5-4 and TRBJ2-3, with 7 bases that match TRBD1. The V gene end was trimmed by 4 bases and the J gene end by 3 bases; junction bases not matched to a gene: 17. Germline V gene data show CDR1 as SGHNT and CDR2 as YYREEE (reference sequence). The length of the CDR3 is 18 residues. As DNA, the CDR3 is TGTGCCAGCAGCCCATACCGACAGGGACCCAGGAGGACAGATACGCAGTATTTT. It is translated as CASSPYRQGPRRTDTQYF.

The chain has TRBV24-1 and TRBJ1-6, with 7 bases that match TRBD1. The CDR3 is 19 residues long. Per germline, CDR1 KGHDR and CDR2 SFDVKD. The V gene end was trimmed by 1 base and the J gene end by 0 bases; junction bases not matched to a gene: 8. The CDR3 bases are TGTGCCACCAGTGATTTATGGGACAGTACTAGCTCCTATAATTCACCCCTCCACTTT. Translated, it gives CATSDLWDSTSSYNSPLHF.

This chain links TRBV27 with TRBJ2-1, with D possibly TRBD2 on 6 matching bases. CDR3 length equals 17 residues. The V end lost 5 bases, the J end lost 2 bases, and 19 bases lay between the germline ends. Germline CDR1 and CDR2: MNHEY and SMNVEV (reference sequence). The CDR3 DNA reads TGTGCCAGCAGTCCAATAGGCGGGGTTAGGGCCTACAATGAGCAGTTCTTC. Its protein is CASSPIGGVRAYNEQFF.

J is TRBJ2-3 and V is TRBV5-4, with TRBD2 as a possible D gene (5 bases). CDR3 size: 18 residues. Germline V gene lookup returns CDR1 SGHNT and CDR2 YYREEE (reference sequence). Trimming stripped 4 bases from V and 4 bases from J, with 25 bases between. CDR3 sequence reads: CASSPAGGLAKSPDTQYF. Written as DNA, the CDR3 is TGTGCCAGCAGCCCGGCCGGAGGACTCGCTAAATCCCCAGATACGCAGTATTTT. Complete variable domain (other parts from reference TRBV5-4 and TRBJ2-3): ETGVTQSPTHLIKTRGQQVTLRCSSQSGHNTVSWYQQALGQGPQFIFQYYREEENGRGNFPPRFSGLQFPNYSSELNVNALELDDSALYLCASSPAGGLAKSPDTQYFGPGTRLTVL.

This chain links TRBV2 with TRBJ1-1; a possible D gene is TRBD1 (6 bases). The CDR3 is 18 residues long. Trimming took 2 bases from V and 4 from J, leaving 23 bases between them. CDR1 and CDR2 from the germline V gene are SNHLY and FYNNEI. The CDR3 here is CASSELSRGGYRATEAFF. DNA for the CDR3: TGTGCCAGCAGTGAATTATCTAGGGGGGGATACCGGGCCACTGAAGCTTTCTTT.

This clone turned up a few times. The chain has TRBV5-4 and TRBJ2-7, with 14 positions matching TRBD2. This CDR3 comprises 16 residues. CDR1 and CDR2 (germline): SGHNT, YYREEE (reference sequence). J lost 1 base, V lost 5 bases, and 5 bases had no gene match. The CDR3: CASRTGTSGRSYEQYF. The CDR3 DNA sequence: TGTGCCAGCAGGACCGGGACTAGCGGGAGATCCTACGAGCAGTACTTC.

The rearrangement links TRBV2 to TRBJ2-1, with 11 bases aligning to TRBD2. CDR3 size: 17 residues. Looked up from germline, CDR1 is SNHLY and CDR2 is FYNNEI. The V and J ends lost 0 bases and 7 bases, in that order; junction bases with no gene match: 8. The CDR3, as DNA: TGTGCCAGCAGTGAAGCCGTTTGGGCTAGCGGGAGGAATGAGCAGTTCTTC. It codes for CASSEAVWASGRNEQFF.

This clone was observed a single time. The chain links TRBV19 to TRBJ1-5; D is perhaps TRBD1 (5 bases). Germline CDR1 is LNHDA and CDR2 is SQIVND (reference sequence). This CDR3 region has 17 residues. Trimming took off 3 bases at V and 2 bases at J, with 17 bases between the two ends. The CDR3 nucleotides are TGTGCCAGTAGTATCCACTTCCAGGGCAGGGGCAATCAGCCCCAGCATTTT. It codes for CASSIHFQGRGNQPQHF.

The V gene is TRBV5-5, the J gene TRBJ1-2, with D tentatively TRBD1 (6 bases). V lost 1 base to trimming and J lost 4 bases, with 11 bases between them. CDR3 length equals 14 residues. The germline CDR1 and CDR2 sequences are SGHKS and YYEKEE (reference sequence). The CDR3 coding sequence is TGTGCCAGCAGCTTGCGGACAGACCCCTATGGCTACACCTTC. It encodes CASSLRTDPYGYTF. The full variable domain, rest sourced from reference TRBV5-5 and TRBJ1-2, is DAGVTQSPTHLIKTRGQQVTLRCSPISGHKSVSWYQQVLGQGPQFIFQYYEKEERGRGNFPDRFSARQFPNYSSELNVNALLLGDSALYLCASSLRTDPYGYTFGSGTRLTVV.

The chain has TRBV5-1 and TRBJ2-7, with 12 bases fitting TRBD1. Germline-derived CDR1 and CDR2 are SGHRS and YFSETQ. CDR3 size: 16 residues. J gave up 8 bases and V 3 bases, and 12 bases lay outside the gene matches. DNA for the CDR3: TGCGCCAGCAGCTCTACCGGGACAGGGGGCCCTTTGAAGCAGTACTTC. It codes for CASSSTGTGGPLKQYF. Based on the CDR3 plus reference TRBV5-1 and TRBJ2-7, the full variable domain is KAGVTQTPRYLIKTRGQQVTLSCSPISGHRSVSWYQQTPGQGLQFLFEYFSETQRNKGNFPGRFSGRQFSNSRSEMNVSTLELGDSALYLCASSSTGTGGPLKQYFGPGTRLTVT.

J is TRBJ2-1 and V is TRBV27; TRBD2 matches at 7 bases. Germline trimming cut 7 bases from V and 4 bases from J; bases unmatched to any gene: 13. Germline V gene lookup returns CDR1 MNHEY and CDR2 SMNVEV (reference sequence). The CDR3 length is 16 residues. CDR3 sequence (DNA): TGTGCCAGCAACATAAAGGGTCTAGCGGATTACAATGAGCAGTTCTTC. Protein: CASNIKGLADYNEQFF.